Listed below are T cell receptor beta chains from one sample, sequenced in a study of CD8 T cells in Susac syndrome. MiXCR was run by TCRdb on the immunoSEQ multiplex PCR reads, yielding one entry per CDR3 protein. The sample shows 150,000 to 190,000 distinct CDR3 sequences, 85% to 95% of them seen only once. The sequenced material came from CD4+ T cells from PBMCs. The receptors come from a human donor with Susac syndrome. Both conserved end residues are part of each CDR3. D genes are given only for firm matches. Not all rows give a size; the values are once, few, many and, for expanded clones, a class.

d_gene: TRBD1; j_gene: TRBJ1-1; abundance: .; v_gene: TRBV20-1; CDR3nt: TGTAGGACAGGGGGCAGGAAAACTGAAGCTTTCTTT; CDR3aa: CRTGGRKTEAFF
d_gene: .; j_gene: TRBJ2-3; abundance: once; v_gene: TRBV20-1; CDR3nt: TGCAGTGCTAGAGTAGGGGGAGCGCAGTATTTT; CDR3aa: CSARVGGAQYF
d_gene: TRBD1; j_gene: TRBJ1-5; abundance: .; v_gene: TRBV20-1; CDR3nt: TGCAGTGCTAGAGAGGGACAGCCATACAATCAGCCCCAGCATTTT; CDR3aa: CSAREGQPYNQPQHF
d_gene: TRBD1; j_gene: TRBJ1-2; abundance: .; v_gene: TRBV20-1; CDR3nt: TGCAGTGCGAGCAAGCCCGGGACAGGCGGCGGCTACACCTTC; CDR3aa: CSASKPGTGGGYTF
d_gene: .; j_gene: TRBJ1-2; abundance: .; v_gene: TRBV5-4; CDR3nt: TGTGCCAGCAGCTTGGGGGAGGATGGCTACACCTTC; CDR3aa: CASSLGEDGYTF
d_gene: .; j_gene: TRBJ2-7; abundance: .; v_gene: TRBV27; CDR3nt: TGTGCCAGCAGTCCACAGGGTGGCCTCTCCTACGAGCAGTACTTC; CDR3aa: CASSPQGGLSYEQYF
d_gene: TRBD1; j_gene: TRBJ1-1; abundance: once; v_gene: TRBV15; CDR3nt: TGTGCCACCAGCAGAGAACAGGGGGCGCGGATGAACACTGAAGCTTTCTTT; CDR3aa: CATSREQGARMNTEAFF
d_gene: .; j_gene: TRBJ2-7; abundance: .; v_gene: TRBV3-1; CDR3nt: TGTGCCAGCAGCCAAGATCCCCGGACAGCTAACGAGCAGTACTTC; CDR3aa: CASSQDPRTANEQYF
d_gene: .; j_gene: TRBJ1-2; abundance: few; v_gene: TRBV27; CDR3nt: TGTGCCAGCAGTCCGGGGCGCAACTATGGCTACACCTTC; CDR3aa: CASSPGRNYGYTF
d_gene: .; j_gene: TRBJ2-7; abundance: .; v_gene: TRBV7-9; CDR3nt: TGTGCCAGCAGCGCCGGATCCTCCTACGAGCAGTACTTC; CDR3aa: CASSAGSSYEQYF
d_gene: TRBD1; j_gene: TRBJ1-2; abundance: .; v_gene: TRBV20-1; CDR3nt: TGCAGTGCTAGAGGCAGGGGGCGCAACTATGGCTACACCTTC; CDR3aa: CSARGRGRNYGYTF